The 24 T cell receptor beta chains given below trace back to one sample, sequenced in a study of CD8 T cells in Susac syndrome. Random hexamers were used to reverse transcribe the RNA input (about 0.5 to 1 ug). TCRdb used MiXCR to reprocess the immunoSEQ multiplex PCR reads, holding one entry per CDR3 protein. The profile shows about 210,000 distinct CDR3 sequences, approximately 94% of them singletons. Source material: CD4+ T cells from PBMCs. These receptors were taken from a human donor with Susac syndrome.

The chain uses TRBV5-8 and TRBJ2-5; 9 bases match TRBD2. The CDR3 is made up of 15 amino acids. J was trimmed by 2 bases and V by 6 bases; bases with no gene match: 8. The germline CDR1 and CDR2 sequences are SGHTS and YDEGEE. The CDR3 nucleotides are TGTGCCAGCACCCTTCTAGCGGGGTTTCAAGAGACCCAGTACTTC. Residues: CASTLLAGFQETQYF.

The V call is TRBV20-1, the J call TRBJ1-5; 7 bases map to TRBD1. The trim removed 7 bases at V and 7 bases at J, leaving 10 bases unmatched. Germline V gene sequence: CDR1 DFQATT, CDR2 SNEGSKA (reference sequence). The CDR3 is 13 residues long. The CDR3 region is CSVQTGRTQPQHF. CDR3 nucleotides: TGCAGTGTACAGACAGGGAGAACCCAGCCCCAGCATTTT.

The chain combines TRBV30 with TRBJ2-7; 12 nucleotides line up with TRBD1. Germline lookup yields CDR1 GTSNPN and CDR2 SVGIG (reference sequence). V lost 5 bases to trimming and J lost 6 bases; unmatched junction nucleotides: 5. The CDR3 contains 13 residues. The CDR3 coding sequence is TGTGCCTGGGTCCGGGACAGGGGGCGCGAGCAGTACTTC. It is translated as CAWVRDRGREQYF. Using reference TRBV30 and TRBJ2-7 for the parts outside the CDR3, the full variable domain is SQTIHQWPATLVQPVGSPLSLECTVEGTSNPNLYWYRQAAGRGLQLLFYSVGIGQISSEVPQNLSASRPQDRQFILSSKKLLLSDSGFYLCAWVRDRGREQYFGPGTRLTVT.

The chain has TRBV5-4 and TRBJ2-3; TRBD2 is a possible D gene (6 bases). Germline assignment: CDR1 SGHNT and CDR2 YYREEE (reference sequence). The CDR3 covers 16 residues. Between the trimmed V and J ends, which lost 4 bases and 2 bases, there was a span of 17 bases. The DNA for the CDR3 is TGTGCCAGCAGCAAGGGACTCCAACTTGACACAGATACGCAGTATTTT. Protein product: CASSKGLQLDTDTQYF.

The V gene is TRBV5-1, the J gene TRBJ2-4; possibly TRBD2 for D (5 bases). Germline V gives CDR1 SGHRS, CDR2 YFSETQ. V lost 7 bases and J lost 7, with 15 bases in between. The CDR3 consists of 13 residues. The CDR3 reads CASYETGVNIQYF. The DNA of the CDR3 is TGCGCCAGCTACGAGACCGGGGTGAACATTCAGTACTTC. The full variable domain, rest sourced from reference TRBV5-1 and TRBJ2-4, is KAGVTQTPRYLIKTRGQQVTLSCSPISGHRSVSWYQQTPGQGLQFLFEYFSETQRNKGNFPGRFSGRQFSNSRSEMNVSTLELGDSALYLCASYETGVNIQYFGAGTRLSVL.

CDR3 amino acids: CSARGDMNQPQHF. The CDR3 coding sequence is TGCAGTGCTAGAGGGGACATGAATCAGCCCCAGCATTTT. The chain employs TRBV20-1 and TRBJ1-5; D is perhaps TRBD1 (6 bases). The germline V gene encodes CDR1 DFQATT and CDR2 SNEGSKA (reference sequence). This CDR3 comprises 13 residues. The ends were cut back, 1 base at V and 4 bases at J, with 8 bases in the middle.

The chain combines TRBV20-1 with TRBJ1-5, with D maybe TRBD1 (6 bases). In germline, CDR1 is DFQATT, CDR2 SNEGSKA (reference sequence). Trimming stripped 5 bases from V and 7 bases from J, with 18 bases between. This CDR3 region has 14 residues. In DNA, the CDR3 is TGCAGTGCTGAAAGGGGGTCAGGGGACCAGCCCCAGCATTTT. Its protein is CSAERGSGDQPQHF.

This chain uses TRBV6-6 with TRBJ2-4; D is unclear. The CDR3 is 13 residues long. Trimming took 0 bases from V and 9 from J, leaving 9 bases between them. Germline V gene data show CDR1 as MNHNY and CDR2 as SVGAGI (reference sequence). Here the CDR3 reads CASSYSARGIQYF. Here the CDR3 DNA reads TGTGCCAGCAGTTACTCGGCCAGAGGCATTCAGTACTTC.

V is TRBV19 and J is TRBJ1-2; D ambiguous. Trimming left V 5 bases short and J 3 bases short, with 13 bases between. Germline-derived CDR1 and CDR2 are LNHDA and SQIVND (reference sequence). The CDR3 is 14 amino acids. The CDR3 here is CASSPLDGDYGYTF. The CDR3 coding sequence is TGTGCCAGTAGTCCCCTGGACGGGGACTATGGCTACACCTTC.

This rearrangement joins TRBV7-2 to TRBJ2-1; maybe TRBD2 (7 bases). In germline, CDR1 is SGHTA, CDR2 FQGNSA. This CDR3 region has 15 residues. V was clipped by 5 bases and J by 2 bases, with 13 bases between them. As DNA, the CDR3 is TGTGCCAGCAGCCAAAAGGGGGGGACCTACAATGAGCAGTTCTTC. This codes for CASSQKGGTYNEQFF.

V and J are TRBV30 and TRBJ1-2; D is undetermined. The CDR3 has 11 amino acids. The V gene lost 8 bases and the J gene lost 5 bases, with 12 bases spanning the gap. In germline, CDR1 is GTSNPN, CDR2 SVGIG (reference sequence). CDR3 protein: CAGGQNYGYTF. The CDR3 DNA reads TGTGCCGGTGGGCAGAATTATGGCTACACCTTC.

The chain employs TRBV9 and TRBJ1-1, with D perhaps TRBD1 (6 bases). The CDR3 contains 13 residues. With 5 bases removed from V and 4 bases from J, the gap between germline ends came to 12 bases. Germline V gives CDR1 SGDLS, CDR2 YYNGEE. The CDR3 loop reads CASSRGVGTEAFF. In DNA, the CDR3 is TGTGCCAGCAGTAGGGGGGTTGGCACTGAAGCTTTCTTT.

This chain joins TRBV6-5 and TRBJ2-5, with 7 bases fitting TRBD1. V dropped 0 bases and J dropped 4; count of bases not matched to a gene: 5. CDR1 MNHEY and CDR2 SVGAGI come from the germline V gene. This CDR3 is 15 amino acids long. CDR3 amino acids: CASSYSTGSGETQYF. The CDR3, as DNA: TGTGCCAGCAGTTACTCGACAGGGTCGGGAGAGACCCAGTACTTC.

The V and J genes are TRBV6-1 and TRBJ1-6; no reliable D call. The length of the CDR3 is 14 residues. Looked up from germline, CDR1 is MNHNS and CDR2 is SASEGT. V lost 2 bases and J 6 bases, leaving 8 bases between the germline ends. The CDR3 DNA follows: TGTGCCAGCAGTGAACTCGGTGGTAATTCACCCCTCCACTTT. It is translated as CASSELGGNSPLHF.

J is TRBJ1-5 and V is TRBV24-1, with 9 bases identical to TRBD1. The V gene's germline CDR1 is KGHDR and CDR2 SFDVKD. The CDR3 is 16 residues long. The ends lost 3 bases at V and 1 base at J; junction bases unmatched: 3. The CDR3 region has the DNA TGTGCCACCAGTGATGCGGACAGGGGAAGCAATCAGCCCCAGCATTTT. It yields the protein CATSDADRGSNQPQHF.

V usage is TRBV18 and J usage is TRBJ2-1; D possibly matches TRBD1 or TRBD2 (5 bases each). Germline-derived CDR1 and CDR2 are KGHSH and LQKENI. This CDR3 comprises 14 residues. V was pared by 3 bases and J by 7 bases, with 13 bases between. CDR3 sequence reads: CASSPGASENEQFF. DNA for the CDR3: TGTGCCAGCTCACCCGGGGCCTCGGAGAATGAGCAGTTCTTC.

The chain combines TRBV6-4 with TRBJ1-2; D is perhaps TRBD1 (6 bases). From germline, CDR1 is MRHNA and CDR2 SNTAGT. The CDR3 contains 14 residues. The V and J ends lost 0 bases and 8 bases respectively, with 13 bases between them. The CDR3 region is CASSDSYGTRGYTF. The DNA for the CDR3 is TGTGCCAGCAGTGACTCTTATGGGACACGGGGCTACACCTTC.

The gene calls are TRBV6-2 or TRBV6-3 and TRBJ1-6; tentatively, D is TRBD1 (5 bases). This CDR3 is built from 15 residues. The germline V gene encodes CDR1 MNHEY and CDR2 SVGEGT. Trimming removed 5 bases from V and 5 bases from J, with 13 bases in between. The CDR3 protein is CASSPIREDNSPLHF. The DNA for the CDR3 is TGTGCCAGCAGTCCAATCAGGGAGGATAATTCACCCCTCCACTTT.

J is TRBJ1-1 and V is TRBV18, with 7 bases that match TRBD1. Germline CDR1 KGHSH, CDR2 LQKENI. J was trimmed by 8 bases and V by 6 bases; bases with no gene match: 6. The CDR3 runs to 12 residues. The CDR3 protein is CASSPNRGEAFF. DNA for the CDR3: TGTGCCAGCTCCCCGAACAGGGGAGAAGCTTTCTTT.

The J gene is TRBJ2-6, the V gene TRBV30; D unclear. Germline values: CDR1 GTSNPN, CDR2 SVGIG (reference sequence). There are 14 residues in the CDR3. Trimming took off 2 bases at V and 2 bases at J, with 7 bases between the two ends. This CDR3 is CAWSRWPGANVLTF. CDR3 coding DNA: TGTGCCTGGAGTAGGTGGCCTGGGGCCAACGTCCTGACTTTC. Looking up the rest from reference TRBV30 and TRBJ2-6 gives the full variable domain: SQTIHQWPATLVQPVGSPLSLECTVEGTSNPNLYWYRQAAGRGLQLLFYSVGIGQISSEVPQNLSASRPQDRQFILSSKKLLLSDSGFYLCAWSRWPGANVLTFGAGSRLTVL.

This chain joins TRBV7-2 and TRBJ1-1; D ambiguous. Germline V gene sequence: CDR1 SGHTA, CDR2 FQGNSA. This CDR3 contains 13 residues. Trimming cost V 1 base and J 7 bases, with 10 bases left between them. CDR3 in DNA: TGTGCCAGCAGCTTAGGTCGCGGCGGTGAAGCTTTCTTT. Translating gives CASSLGRGGEAFF.

This sequence joins TRBV10-3 and TRBJ2-7; maybe TRBD1 (5 bases). From germline, CDR1 is ENHRY and CDR2 SYGVKD. The CDR3 length is 11 residues. Trimming took off 3 bases at V and 7 bases at J, with 7 bases between the two ends. CDR3 amino acids: CAISETGEQYF. In nucleotides, the CDR3 is TGTGCCATCAGTGAAACAGGAGAGCAGTACTTC.

This chain joins TRBV4-1 and TRBJ1-5; 7 bases agree with TRBD1. Germline lookup yields CDR1 MGHRA and CDR2 YSYEKL. There are 15 residues in the CDR3. V shed 8 bases and J 4 bases; nucleotides not matched to a gene: 11. The CDR3 protein is CASGGGGILNQPQHF. CDR3 DNA: TGCGCCAGCGGAGGGGGCGGTATATTAAATCAGCCCCAGCATTTT.

CDR3 loop: CASQEHSEQYF. DNA for the CDR3: TGCGCCAGCCAGGAGCATTCGGAGCAGTACTTC. The chain couples TRBV5-1 to TRBJ2-7; D remains unclear. Per the germline V gene, CDR1 is SGHRS and CDR2 is YFSETQ. Between the trimmed V and J ends, which lost 7 bases and 7 bases, there was a span of 12 bases. The CDR3 extends over 11 amino acids.